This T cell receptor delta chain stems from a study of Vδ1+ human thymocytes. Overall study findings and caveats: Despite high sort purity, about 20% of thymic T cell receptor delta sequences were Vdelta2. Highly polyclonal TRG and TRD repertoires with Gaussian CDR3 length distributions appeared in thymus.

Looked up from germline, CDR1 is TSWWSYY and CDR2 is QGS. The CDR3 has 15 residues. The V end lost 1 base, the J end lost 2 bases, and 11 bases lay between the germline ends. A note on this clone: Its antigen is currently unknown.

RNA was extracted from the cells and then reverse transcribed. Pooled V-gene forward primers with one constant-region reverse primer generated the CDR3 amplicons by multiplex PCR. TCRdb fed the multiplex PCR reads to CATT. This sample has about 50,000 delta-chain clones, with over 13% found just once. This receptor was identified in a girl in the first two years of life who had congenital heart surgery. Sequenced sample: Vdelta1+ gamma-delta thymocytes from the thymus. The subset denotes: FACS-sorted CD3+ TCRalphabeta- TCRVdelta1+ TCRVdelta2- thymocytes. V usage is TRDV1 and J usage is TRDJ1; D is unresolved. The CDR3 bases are TGTGCTCTTGGGGAACCCCGTAGGAGGACCGATAAACTCATCTTT. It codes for CALGEPRRRTDKLIF.